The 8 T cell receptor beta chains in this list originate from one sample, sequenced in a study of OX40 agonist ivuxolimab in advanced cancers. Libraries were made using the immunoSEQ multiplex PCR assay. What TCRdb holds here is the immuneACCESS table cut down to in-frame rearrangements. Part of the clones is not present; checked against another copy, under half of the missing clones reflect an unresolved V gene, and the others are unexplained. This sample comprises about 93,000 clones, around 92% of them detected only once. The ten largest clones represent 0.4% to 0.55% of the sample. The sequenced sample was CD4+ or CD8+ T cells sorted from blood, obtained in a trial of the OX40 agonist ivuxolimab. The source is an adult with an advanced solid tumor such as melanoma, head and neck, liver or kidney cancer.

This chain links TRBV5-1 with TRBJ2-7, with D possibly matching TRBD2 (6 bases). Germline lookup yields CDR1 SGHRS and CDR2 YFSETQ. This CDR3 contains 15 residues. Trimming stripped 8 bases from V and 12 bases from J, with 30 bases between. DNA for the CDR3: TGCGCCAGTTGTCCCGGGACTTCCGATAACTCCCGCTGGTACTTC. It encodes CASCPGTSDNSRWYF.

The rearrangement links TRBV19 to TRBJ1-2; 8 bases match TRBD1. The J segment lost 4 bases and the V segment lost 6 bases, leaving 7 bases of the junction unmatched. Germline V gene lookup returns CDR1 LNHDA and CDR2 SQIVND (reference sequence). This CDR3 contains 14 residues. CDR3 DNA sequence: TGTGCCAGTAGCAGGGACAGGAGCCTCTATGGCTACACCTTC. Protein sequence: CASSRDRSLYGYTF.

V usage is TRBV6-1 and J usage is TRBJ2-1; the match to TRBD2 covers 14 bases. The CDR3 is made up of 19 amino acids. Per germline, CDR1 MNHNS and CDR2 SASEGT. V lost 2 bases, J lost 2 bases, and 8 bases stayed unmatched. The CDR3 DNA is TGTGCCAGCAGTGAACTGGGACTAGCGGGGGCCTTGGCCTACAATGAGCAGTTCTTC. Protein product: CASSELGLAGALAYNEQFF.

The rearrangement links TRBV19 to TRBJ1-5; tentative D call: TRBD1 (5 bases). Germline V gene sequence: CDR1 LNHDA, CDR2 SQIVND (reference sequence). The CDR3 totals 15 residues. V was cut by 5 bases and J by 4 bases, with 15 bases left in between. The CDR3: CASSLTGGGNQPQHF. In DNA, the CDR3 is TGTGCCAGTAGTCTAACTGGGGGTGGAAATCAGCCCCAGCATTTT. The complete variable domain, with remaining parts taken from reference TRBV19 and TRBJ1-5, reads DGGITQSPKYLFRKEGQNVTLSCEQNLNHDAMYWYRQDPGQGLRLIYYSQIVNDFQKGDIAEGYSVSREKKESFPLTVTSAQKNPTAFYLCASSLTGGGNQPQHFGDGTRLSIL.

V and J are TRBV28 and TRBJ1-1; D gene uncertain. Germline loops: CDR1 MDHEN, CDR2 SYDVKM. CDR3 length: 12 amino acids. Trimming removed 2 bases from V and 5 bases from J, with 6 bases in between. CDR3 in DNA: TGTGCCAGCAGTTTACCGGGGACTGAAGCTTTCTTT. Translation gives CASSLPGTEAFF.

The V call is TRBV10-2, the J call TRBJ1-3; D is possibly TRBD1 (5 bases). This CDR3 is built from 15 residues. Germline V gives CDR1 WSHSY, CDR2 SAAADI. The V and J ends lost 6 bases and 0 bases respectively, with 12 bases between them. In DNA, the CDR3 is TGCGCCAGCAGACCTACGGGGGGCTCTGGAAACACCATATATTTT. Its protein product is CASRPTGGSGNTIYF.

CDR3 sequence: CASSLQGTEAFF. As DNA, the CDR3 is TGTGCCAGCAGCTTACAGGGTACTGAAGCTTTCTTT. The V call is TRBV11-1, the J call TRBJ1-1; perhaps TRBD1 as D (5 bases). V lost 2 bases and J 5 bases, leaving 6 bases between the germline ends. Germline CDR1 reads SGHAT; CDR2 reads FQDESV (reference sequence). The CDR3 is 12 residues long.

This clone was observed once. This chain's CDR3 is CASSLAFRVEETQYF. In DNA form, the CDR3 reads TGCGCCAGCAGCTTGGCCTTCAGAGTTGAAGAGACCCAGTACTTC. V usage is TRBV5-1 and J usage is TRBJ2-5; D is undetermined. The CDR3 extends over 15 amino acids. Germline V lookup: CDR1 SGHRS, CDR2 YFSETQ. V shed 0 bases and J shed 3 bases, with 12 bases lying between them. Variable domain in full (rest from reference TRBV5-1 and TRBJ2-5): KAGVTQTPRYLIKTRGQQVTLSCSPISGHRSVSWYQQTPGQGLQFLFEYFSETQRNKGNFPGRFSGRQFSNSRSEMNVSTLELGDSALYLCASSLAFRVEETQYFGPGTRLLVL.